The 23 T cell receptor beta chains reported below all come from one sample, sequenced in a study of blood T cell repertoires in COVID-19. Profiling relied on immunoSEQ multiplex PCR, and the TCRdb table lists in-frame clones only, not all of them. Altogether hundreds of thousands of clones are present, approximately 79% being singletons, with the ten largest covering about 4%. What was sequenced was peripheral blood. Source of these receptors: a woman aged 35 to 49 with active or convalescent COVID-19.

This chain uses TRBV9 with TRBJ1-6; TRBD1 is a possible D gene (6 bases). In germline, CDR1 is SGDLS, CDR2 YYNGEE. The CDR3 totals 14 residues. V was trimmed by 0 bases and J by 9 bases, leaving 10 bases between them. The CDR3 loop is CASSVDRDGSPLHF. In DNA form, the CDR3 reads TGTGCCAGCAGCGTAGACAGGGACGGTTCACCCCTCCACTTT.

This chain connects TRBV6-4 to TRBJ1-2; D might be TRBD1 (5 bases). The CDR3 is made up of 14 amino acids. Germline lookup yields CDR1 MRHNA and CDR2 SNTAGT. V dropped 2 bases and J dropped 9 bases, with 16 bases sitting between them. Here the CDR3 reads CASSDPTAGASYTF. CDR3 sequence (DNA): TGTGCCAGCAGTGACCCGACGGCTGGGGCTAGCTACACCTTC.

This rearrangement joins TRBV5-5 to TRBJ1-2; D possibly corresponds to TRBD1 (6 bases). CDR1 is SGHKS, CDR2 YYEKEE, per germline (reference sequence). The V and J ends lost 4 bases and 4 bases respectively, with 29 bases between them. The CDR3 runs to 19 residues. CDR3 nucleotide sequence: TGTGCCAGCAGCCCGCAAACAACACACCGGGACATCGGGCTCTATGGCTACACCTTC. It yields the protein CASSPQTTHRDIGLYGYTF.

V and J are TRBV5-3 and TRBJ2-3; TRBD2 aligns across 11 bases. TRBV5-3 is an open reading frame, and its role is uncertain. After removal of 4 bases from V and 2 bases from J, the junction contained 15 bases not matched to a gene. The CDR3 spans 19 residues. The CDR3 is CARSGPLAGAAPPTDTQYF. CDR3 DNA: TGTGCCAGAAGCGGACCACTAGCGGGGGCCGCCCCACCCACAGATACGCAGTATTTT.

The chain carries TRBV30 and TRBJ2-1, with D hard to call. The CDR3 is 16 residues long. Germline V gene data show CDR1 as GTSNPN and CDR2 as SVGIG (reference sequence). Deletions cut 0 bases from V and 3 bases from J, with 15 bases between. CDR3 loop: CAWSVETAVFYNEQFF. The CDR3 DNA reads TGTGCCTGGAGTGTAGAAACCGCAGTTTTCTACAATGAGCAGTTCTTC.

The chain couples TRBV4-1 to TRBJ2-3; 7 nucleotides line up with TRBD1. Looked up from germline, CDR1 is MGHRA and CDR2 is YSYEKL. J was trimmed by 1 base and V by 4 bases; bases with no gene match: 8. CDR3 length: 16 amino acids. The CDR3: CASSPNEGAGTDTQYF. The CDR3 DNA follows: TGCGCCAGCAGCCCGAACGAGGGGGCCGGCACAGATACGCAGTATTTT.

The chain has TRBV2 and TRBJ1-5, with D possibly being TRBD1 (5 bases). The germline CDR1 and CDR2 sequences are SNHLY and FYNNEI. The CDR3 has 18 amino acids. V lost 3 bases and J 0 bases, leaving 18 bases between the germline ends. The CDR3 is CASSDTGLPDYSNQPQHF. The CDR3 DNA sequence: TGTGCCAGCAGTGACACAGGATTGCCGGACTATAGCAATCAGCCCCAGCATTTT. Filled out from reference TRBV2 and TRBJ1-5, the complete variable domain reads EPEVTQTPSHQVTQMGQEVILRCVPISNHLYFYWYRQILGQKVEFLVSFYNNEISEKSEIFDDQFSVERPDGSNFTLKIRSTKLEDSAMYFCASSDTGLPDYSNQPQHFGDGTRLSIL.

This clone was found once. V is TRBV10-3 and J is TRBJ1-5; no reliable D call. The ends were cut back, 4 bases at V and 1 base at J, with 11 bases in the middle. CDR1 is ENHRY, CDR2 SYGVKD, per germline. This CDR3 has 15 amino acids. In nucleotides, the CDR3 is TGTGCCATCAGTGTTGGAGGTGAGAGCAATCAGCCCCAGCATTTT. Translating it yields CAISVGGESNQPQHF.

This clone was observed a handful of times. The rearrangement uses TRBV6-5 and TRBJ2-7, with TRBD1 identical over 8 bases. The CDR3 has 14 residues. With 6 bases clipped from V and 2 bases from J, the junction kept 6 bases outside the gene matches. CDR1 is MNHEY and CDR2 is SVGAGI in the germline V gene. As DNA, the CDR3 is TGTGCCAGCAGGTATGCGGACAGGGCCTACGAGCAGTACTTC. Translating gives CASRYADRAYEQYF.

The V and J genes are TRBV9 and TRBJ1-2, with D unresolved. Trimming removed 5 bases from V and 4 bases from J, with 9 bases in between. CDR3 length: 12 amino acids. In germline, CDR1 is SGDLS, CDR2 YYNGEE. The CDR3 DNA is TGTGCCAGCAGAAGCTCAGGCTATGGCTACACCTTC. Translated: CASRSSGYGYTF.

This clone has just a few counts. This chain connects TRBV20-1 to TRBJ2-3; possible D gene TRBD1, 5 bases. The CDR3 length is 10 residues. Germline CDR1 is DFQATT and CDR2 is SNEGSKA (reference sequence). In DNA form, the CDR3 reads TGCACCTCAGGGCGAGATACGCAGTATTTT. It codes for CTSGRDTQYF.

This rearrangement joins TRBV4-1 to TRBJ2-5; the match to TRBD2 covers 11 bases. The CDR3 length is 17 residues. The germline V gene has CDR1 MGHRA and CDR2 YSYEKL. Germline trimming cut 1 base from V and 2 bases from J; bases unmatched to any gene: 6. Here the CDR3 DNA reads TGCGCCAGCAGCCAAGCCGAGCTAGCGGGGGGACAAGAGACCCAGTACTTC. Residues: CASSQAELAGGQETQYF.

The genes are TRBV24-1 and TRBJ1-5, with TRBD1 matching 8 bases. CDR1 and CDR2 (germline): KGHDR, SFDVKD. Germline trimming cut 3 bases from V and 2 bases from J; bases unmatched to any gene: 14. CDR3 length: 19 amino acids. The CDR3, as DNA: TGTGCCACCAGTGATGGGACAGGAGTAGAATTTAGGGGCAATCAGCCCCAGCATTTT. Protein sequence: CATSDGTGVEFRGNQPQHF.

The J gene is TRBJ1-2, the V gene TRBV30; no definite D call. Deletions cut 8 bases from V and 4 bases from J, with 11 bases between. The V gene's germline CDR1 is GTSNPN and CDR2 SVGIG (reference sequence). The CDR3 has 11 amino acids. The chain's CDR3 is CAREGRYGYTF. The CDR3 DNA sequence: TGTGCCCGGGAGGGCCGCTATGGCTACACCTTC.

The V and J genes are TRBV4-1 and TRBJ2-3; possibly TRBD2 for D (6 bases). CDR3 length: 18 amino acids. V lost 3 bases to trimming and J lost 0 bases, with 19 bases between them. CDR1 and CDR2 from the germline V gene are MGHRA and YSYEKL. CDR3 bases: TGCGCCAGCAGCCAGGTGCGTCAAGGCGGGGCTAGCACAGATACGCAGTATTTT. Amino acid sequence: CASSQVRQGGASTDTQYF.

This chain links TRBV28 with TRBJ1-2; TRBD1 agrees at 7 bases. The V segment lost 6 bases and the J segment 6 bases; nucleotides outside the gene matches: 10. Germline CDR1 MDHEN, CDR2 SYDVKM. CDR3 length: 14 residues. The CDR3 region is CASRSFTGADGYTF. CDR3 nucleotide sequence: TGTGCCAGCAGGTCTTTTACAGGGGCGGATGGCTACACCTTC.

The DNA of the CDR3 is TGTGCCAGAAGCGAAAAAGGGACAGGGGGAGGCTCTGGGGCCAACGTCCTGACTTTC. Its translation: CARSEKGTGGGSGANVLTF. The chain uses TRBV5-3 and TRBJ2-6, with TRBD1 matching 11 bases. TRBV5-3 is noted as an ORF with a role that remains uncertain. CDR3 length: 19 amino acids. The ends lost 4 bases at V and 0 bases at J; junction bases unmatched: 9.

In the case of this clone: The identical CDR3 is also encoded by other nucleotide sequences in the sample. This sequence joins TRBV14 and TRBJ1-2, with TRBD1 matching over 11 bases. Germline lookup yields CDR1 SGHDN and CDR2 FVKESK. The V gene end was trimmed by 4 bases and the J gene end by 7 bases; junction bases not matched to a gene: 5. The CDR3 is made up of 14 amino acids. CDR3 loop: CASSPRTGGFGYTF. The CDR3 nucleotides read TGTGCCAGCAGCCCAAGGACAGGGGGCTTTGGCTACACCTTC.

This chain connects TRBV18 to TRBJ1-2; 10 nucleotides match TRBD1. The V segment lost 3 bases and the J segment 9 bases; nucleotides outside the gene matches: 7. CDR1 is KGHSH, CDR2 LQKENI, per germline. The CDR3 covers 14 residues. CDR3 loop: CASSPGTGELSYTF. CDR3 bases: TGTGCCAGCTCACCGGGGACAGGGGAATTGAGCTACACCTTC. Looking up the rest from reference TRBV18 and TRBJ1-2 gives the full variable domain: NAGVMQNPRHLVRRRGQEARLRCSPMKGHSHVYWYRQLPEEGLKFMVYLQKENIIDESGMPKERFSAEFPKEGPSILRIQQVVRGDSAAYFCASSPGTGELSYTFGSGTRLTVV.

This clone has ten or more counts. The chain uses TRBV12-5 and TRBJ2-7; D is ambiguous. The CDR3 sequence is 14 residues long. Germline V gives CDR1 LGHNT, CDR2 FRNRAP. Trimming left V 1 base short and J 0 bases short, with 7 bases between. In DNA, the CDR3 is TGTGCTAGTGGTTTGGGAGCTAGCTCCTACGAGCAGTACTTC. It specifies CASGLGASSYEQYF.

This chain joins TRBV29-1 and TRBJ2-7, with 7 bases lining up with TRBD2. The CDR3 has 12 residues. V gave up 5 bases and J gave up 1 base; unmatched junction bases: 2. From germline, CDR1 is SQVTM and CDR2 ANQGSEA. The CDR3 nucleotides are TGCAGCGTTATCGGGGGGTCCTACGAGCAGTACTTC. It yields the protein CSVIGGSYEQYF.

The chain has TRBV5-1 and TRBJ1-6, with D hard to call. This CDR3 has 15 amino acids. Germline assignment: CDR1 SGHRS and CDR2 YFSETQ. V was trimmed by 1 base and J by 8 bases, leaving 13 bases between them. Written as DNA, the CDR3 is TGCGCCAGCAGCTTGAACCCTCGTCCGGATTCACCCCTCCACTTT. This sequence encodes CASSLNPRPDSPLHF.

The CDR3, as DNA: TGTGCCACCGCTGGGGGACAGGGGCAGGGTTCACCCCTCCACTTT. It is translated as CATAGGQGQGSPLHF. This chain links TRBV6-6 with TRBJ1-6; TRBD1 aligns across 10 bases. The J segment lost 9 bases and the V segment lost 10 bases, leaving 12 bases of the junction unmatched. CDR3 length: 15 amino acids. Germline V CDR1 and CDR2: MNHNY, SVGAGI (reference sequence).